This section outlines one T cell receptor (beta chain) sequence together with its context. The antigen remains unidentified. There are 16 residues in the CDR3. The V gene's germline CDR1 is SGHTA and CDR2 FQGNSA. With 5 bases clipped from V and 3 bases from J, the junction kept 8 bases outside the gene matches. In the PCR, 60 Vbeta and 13 Jbeta primers were used. Some clones are missing from TCRdb's copy, which holds only in-frame ones; the method was immunoSEQ multiplex PCR. The sample has about 160,000 clones, around four fifths seen once. This specimen belongs to a study of cytomegalovirus exposure and HLA in healthy donors. The study, taken as a whole, reports: Later analysis placed DRB1 highest and HLA-C lowest in TCR association rates, which differed by HLA locus.

The chain joins TRBV7-2 to TRBJ2-3, with 10 bases matching TRBD2. The sequencing sample was made of PBMCs. The TCR comes from a man aged 18 to 29 in good health and CMV-seronegative. The DNA for the CDR3 is TGTGCCAGCAGCACCCAGCCAGCGGGAGGGACAGATACGCAGTATTTT. Its protein is CASSTQPAGGTDTQYF.